Listed below are T cell receptor beta chains from one sample, sequenced in a study of PD-1 blockade in classical Hodgkin lymphoma. Profiling relied on immunoSEQ multiplex PCR, and the TCRdb table lists in-frame clones only, not all of them. Of roughly 100,000 clones in the sample, 89% were seen once. Sequencing used peripheral blood mononuclear cells (PBMCs), obtained before the fourth cycle of nivolumab. Receptor source: a human donor with classical Hodgkin lymphoma. Each CDR3 is given with its conserved first and last residue. D genes are given only for firm matches. Not all rows give a size; the values are once, few, many and, for expanded clones, a class.

J gene: TRBJ2-7
clone size: -
V gene: TRBV30
D gene: TRBD2
CDR3 DNA: TGTGCCTGGAGTGTAGGACTAGCGGGAGTTGGCGAGCAGTACTTC
CDR3 protein: CAWSVGLAGVGEQYF

J gene: TRBJ1-1
clone size: -
V gene: TRBV5-8
D gene: -
CDR3 DNA: TGTGCCAGCAGCTGGAGCCAGGCTGGTGAAGCTTTCTTT
CDR3 protein: CASSWSQAGEAFF

J gene: TRBJ2-1
clone size: -
V gene: TRBV5-1
D gene: -
CDR3 DNA: TGCGCCAGCCGCAGGACCGAATACAATGAGCAGTTCTTC
CDR3 protein: CASRRTEYNEQFF

J gene: TRBJ1-5
clone size: -
V gene: TRBV5-6
D gene: -
CDR3 DNA: TGTGCCAGCAGCAGAGTTGGGGGCAATCAGCCCCAGCATTTT
CDR3 protein: CASSRVGGNQPQHF

J gene: TRBJ2-5
clone size: -
V gene: TRBV28
D gene: -
CDR3 DNA: TGTGCCAGCAGTCCCCCGCCAGGGCTAGTGGAGACCCAGTACTTC
CDR3 protein: CASSPPPGLVETQYF

J gene: TRBJ1-1
clone size: -
V gene: TRBV4-1
D gene: TRBD1
CDR3 DNA: TGCGCCAGCGGTGACAGGGATTACACTGAAGCTTTCTTT
CDR3 protein: CASGDRDYTEAFF

J gene: TRBJ1-5
clone size: few
V gene: TRBV4-2
D gene: TRBD1
CDR3 DNA: TGTGCCAGCAGCCAAGTTTTCAGCAGGGGGCTATTGCCCCAGCATTTT
CDR3 protein: CASSQVFSRGLLPQHF

J gene: TRBJ1-3
clone size: -
V gene: TRBV2
D gene: -
CDR3 DNA: TGTGCCATTTGGACAGCGAGCTCTGGAAACACCATATATTTT
CDR3 protein: CAIWTASSGNTIYF

J gene: TRBJ2-3
clone size: -
V gene: TRBV7-9
D gene: TRBD1
CDR3 DNA: TGTGCCAGCAGCTTAGGGGACAGGGGAGGTACAGATACGCAGTATTTT
CDR3 protein: CASSLGDRGGTDTQYF

J gene: TRBJ2-7
clone size: once
V gene: TRBV4-3
D gene: TRBD2
CDR3 DNA: TGCGCCAGCAGCCAAGATCCGGCTAGCGGTCCTCGGTACGAGCAGTACTTC
CDR3 protein: CASSQDPASGPRYEQYF

J gene: TRBJ2-1
clone size: -
V gene: TRBV9
D gene: TRBD1
CDR3 DNA: TGTGCCAGCAGCGTAGAGGGCGGACAGGGCGGCGAGCAGTTCTTC
CDR3 protein: CASSVEGGQGGEQFF